This T cell receptor beta chain was found in a study of cytomegalovirus exposure and HLA in healthy donors. The table lists this clone with a few counts. Its antigen is undetermined. PCR primers comprised 60 Vbeta and 13 Jbeta primers. TCRdb's table, derived via immunoSEQ multiplex PCR, lists solely in-frame clones and lacks some. The sample has 59,000 or so clones; over 75% are singletons. Study findings and constraints: Presence/absence analysis assumed near-uniform sequencing depth across donors. TCR beta chain V- and J-gene trimming was linked, in a later analysis, to a missense variant in DCLRE1C.

There are 17 residues in the CDR3. CDR1 and CDR2 from the germline V gene are KGHSH and LQKENI. The ends were cut back, 0 bases at V and 3 bases at J, with 12 bases in the middle. The receptor was derived from a female donor in good health and CMV-seronegative. The sample was PBMCs. This chain connects TRBV18 to TRBJ1-6; no clear D. DNA for the CDR3: TGTGCCAGCTCACCACCGGCGGCCGATTACTATAATTCACCCCTCCACTTT. Its translation is CASSPPAADYYNSPLHF. The entire variable domain, with the rest obtained from reference TRBV18 and TRBJ1-6, is as follows: NAGVMQNPRHLVRRRGQEARLRCSPMKGHSHVYWYRQLPEEGLKFMVYLQKENIIDESGMPKERFSAEFPKEGPSILRIQQVVRGDSAAYFCASSPPAADYYNSPLHFGNGTRLTVT.